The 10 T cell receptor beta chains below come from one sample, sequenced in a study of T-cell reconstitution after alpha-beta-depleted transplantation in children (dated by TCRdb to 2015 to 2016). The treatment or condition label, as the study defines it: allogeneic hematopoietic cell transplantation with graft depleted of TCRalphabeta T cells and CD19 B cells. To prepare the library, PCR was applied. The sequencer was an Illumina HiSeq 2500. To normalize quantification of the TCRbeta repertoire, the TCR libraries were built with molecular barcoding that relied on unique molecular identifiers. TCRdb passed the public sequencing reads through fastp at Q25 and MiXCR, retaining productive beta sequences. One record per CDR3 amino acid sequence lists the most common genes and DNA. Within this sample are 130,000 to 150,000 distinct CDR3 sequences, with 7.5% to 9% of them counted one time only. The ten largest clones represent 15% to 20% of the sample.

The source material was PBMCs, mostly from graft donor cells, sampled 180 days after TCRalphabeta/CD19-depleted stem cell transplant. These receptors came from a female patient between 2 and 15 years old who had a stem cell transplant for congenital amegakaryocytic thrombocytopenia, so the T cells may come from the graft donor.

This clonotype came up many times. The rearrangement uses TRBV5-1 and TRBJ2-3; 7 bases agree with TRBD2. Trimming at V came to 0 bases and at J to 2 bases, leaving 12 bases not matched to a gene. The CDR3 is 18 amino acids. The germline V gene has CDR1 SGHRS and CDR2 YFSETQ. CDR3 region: CASSLASSSGLFTDTQYF. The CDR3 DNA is TGCGCCAGCAGCTTGGCTAGCTCTAGCGGCCTCTTCACAGATACGCAGTATTTT.

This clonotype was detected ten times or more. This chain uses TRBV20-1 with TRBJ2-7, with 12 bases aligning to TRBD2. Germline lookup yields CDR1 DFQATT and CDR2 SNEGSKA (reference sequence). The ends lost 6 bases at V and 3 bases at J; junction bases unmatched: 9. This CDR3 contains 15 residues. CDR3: CSANPGLAGFYEQYF. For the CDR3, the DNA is TGCAGTGCGAACCCGGGACTAGCGGGCTTCTACGAGCAGTACTTC.

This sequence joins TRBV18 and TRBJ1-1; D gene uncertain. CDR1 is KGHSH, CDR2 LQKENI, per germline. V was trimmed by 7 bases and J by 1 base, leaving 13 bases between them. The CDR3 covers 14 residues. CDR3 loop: CASLSEGWNTEAFF. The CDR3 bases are TGTGCCAGCTTGTCAGAGGGCTGGAACACTGAAGCTTTCTTT.

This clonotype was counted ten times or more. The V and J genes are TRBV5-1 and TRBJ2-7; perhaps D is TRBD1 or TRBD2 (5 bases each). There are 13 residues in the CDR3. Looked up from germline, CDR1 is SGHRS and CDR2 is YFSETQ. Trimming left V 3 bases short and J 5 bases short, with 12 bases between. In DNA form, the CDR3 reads TGCGCCAGCAGCTACGGGACGGACAACGAGCAGTACTTC. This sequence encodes CASSYGTDNEQYF.

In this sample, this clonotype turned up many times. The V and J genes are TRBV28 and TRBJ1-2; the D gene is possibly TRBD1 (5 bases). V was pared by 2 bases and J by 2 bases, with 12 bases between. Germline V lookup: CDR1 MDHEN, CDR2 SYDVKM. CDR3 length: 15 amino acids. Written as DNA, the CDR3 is TGTGCCAGCAGTTTAGAGACGGGACGGAACTATGGCTACACCTTC. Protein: CASSLETGRNYGYTF.

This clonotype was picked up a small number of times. This chain's CDR3 is CSASPGQGPYEQYF. CDR3 in DNA: TGCAGTGCTAGTCCGGGACAGGGTCCCTACGAGCAGTACTTC. The chain carries TRBV20-1 and TRBJ2-7, with 9 bases that match TRBD1. Losses at the gene ends were 3 bases for V and 2 bases for J; bases not matched to a gene: 5. The CDR3 covers 14 residues. Germline lookup yields CDR1 DFQATT and CDR2 SNEGSKA (reference sequence).

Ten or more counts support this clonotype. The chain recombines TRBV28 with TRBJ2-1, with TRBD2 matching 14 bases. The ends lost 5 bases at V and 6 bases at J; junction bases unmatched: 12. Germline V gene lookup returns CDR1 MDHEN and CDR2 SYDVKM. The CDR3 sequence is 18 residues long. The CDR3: CASSETNGGLAGANEQFF. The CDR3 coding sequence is TGTGCCAGCAGTGAAACCAACGGGGGACTAGCGGGAGCCAATGAGCAGTTCTTC. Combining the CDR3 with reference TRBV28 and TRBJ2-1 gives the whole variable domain DVKVTQSSRYLVKRTGEKVFLECVQDMDHENMFWYRQDPGLGLRLIYFSYDVKMKEKGDIPEGYSVSREKKERFSLILESASTNQTSMYLCASSETNGGLAGANEQFFGPGTRLTVL.

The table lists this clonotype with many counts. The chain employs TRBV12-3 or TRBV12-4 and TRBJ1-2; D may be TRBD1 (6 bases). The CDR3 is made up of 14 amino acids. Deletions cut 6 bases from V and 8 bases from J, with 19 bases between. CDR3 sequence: CASRSSGAARGYTF. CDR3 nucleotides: TGTGCCAGCAGATCATCAGGGGCCGCCCGGGGCTACACCTTC.

CDR3 residues: CAWRTYNEQFF. In nucleotides, the CDR3 is TGTGCCTGGAGGACATACAATGAGCAGTTCTTC. This sequence joins TRBV30 and TRBJ2-1; D ambiguous. V shed 3 bases and J shed 4 bases, with 4 bases lying between them. CDR1 is GTSNPN and CDR2 is SVGIG in the germline V gene (reference sequence). The CDR3 runs to 11 residues.

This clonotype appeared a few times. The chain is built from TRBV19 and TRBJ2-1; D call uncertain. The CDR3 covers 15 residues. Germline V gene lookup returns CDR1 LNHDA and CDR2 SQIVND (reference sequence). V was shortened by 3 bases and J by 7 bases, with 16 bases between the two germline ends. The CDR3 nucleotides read TGTGCCAGTAGTATTAGTCAGCAGCTGTGGAATGAGCAGTTCTTC. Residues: CASSISQQLWNEQFF.